The rows below give T cell receptor beta chains drawn from one sample of a study of early T cells in non-severe SARS-CoV-2 infection. TCRdb recomputed calls from the 5' RACE reads with MiXCR, one row per CDR3 protein. This table holds about 32,000 distinct CDR3 sequences, 9% found once. Source material: whole blood. The source is an adult who was a healthcare worker with PCR-confirmed SARS-CoV-2 infection or an uninfected control (not recorded which). Both conserved end residues are part of each CDR3. D genes are given only for firm matches. Not all rows give a size; the values are once, few, many and, for expanded clones, a class.

TRBV9,few,TRBD2,TRBJ2-1,CASSAASGAYNEQFF,TGTGCCAGCAGCGCGGCGAGCGGGGCCTACAATGAGCAGTTCTTC
TRBV7-9,many,.,TRBJ2-5,CASSLGLRDKETQYF,TGTGCCAGCAGCTTAGGACTACGGGACAAGGAGACCCAGTACTTC
TRBV27,many,TRBD2,TRBJ2-1,CASSSRTSGGAVDEQFF,TGTGCCAGCAGTAGTAGGACTAGCGGGGGGGCCGTTGATGAGCAGTTCTTC
TRBV5-1,many,TRBD1,TRBJ2-3,CASSSLTGTGTDTQYF,TGCGCCAGCAGCTCGTTAACCGGGACAGGCACAGATACGCAGTATTTT
TRBV25-1,many,.,TRBJ2-7,CASSENWRSTYEQYF,TGTGCCAGCAGTGAAAATTGGAGGAGTACCTACGAGCAGTACTTC
TRBV13,many,TRBD2,TRBJ2-1,CASSLVTSGGPQGEQFF,TGTGCCAGCAGCTTAGTGACTAGCGGGGGCCCGCAGGGTGAGCAGTTCTTC
TRBV7-9,many,.,TRBJ2-7,CASSRVLGQFYEQYF,TGTGCCAGCAGCCGGGTTCTGGGGCAGTTCTACGAGCAGTACTTC
TRBV30,few,TRBD2,TRBJ2-7,CAWSRGGVYEQYF,TGTGCCTGGAGTCGGGGGGGCGTATACGAGCAGTACTTC
TRBV6-5,many,.,TRBJ1-4,CASRDAGGFEKLFF,TGTGCCAGCAGGGACGCGGGGGGTTTTGAAAAACTGTTTTTT
TRBV7-9,.,.,TRBJ2-5,CASSLRGPWTQYF,TGTGCCAGCAGCTTACGGGGGCCGTGGACCCAGTACTTC
TRBV9,few,TRBD2,TRBJ2-1,CASSGTSGQVAYNEQFF,TGTGCCAGCAGCGGGACTAGCGGTCAGGTGGCCTACAATGAGCAGTTCTTC
TRBV12-3/TRBV12-4,medium-sized,.,TRBJ2-2,CASSPTGNPGELFF,TGTGCCAGCAGCCCCACCGGTAACCCCGGGGAGCTGTTTTTT
TRBV20-1,few,TRBD2,TRBJ2-3,CSANRLAKSSTDTQYF,TGCAGTGCAAACCGACTAGCTAAGTCTAGCACAGATACGCAGTATTTT
TRBV7-3,many,.,TRBJ2-3,CASSLMHSTDTQYF,TGTGCCAGCAGCTTAATGCATTCCACAGATACGCAGTATTTT
TRBV7-8,.,.,TRBJ2-3,CASSLALADTQYF,TGTGCCAGCAGCTTAGCGCTAGCAGATACGCAGTATTTT
TRBV20-1,few,.,TRBJ1-6,CSARGGSSYNSPLHF,TGCAGTGCTAGGGGGGGGAGCTCCTATAATTCACCCCTCCACTTT
TRBV7-3,.,.,TRBJ2-5,CASSLYGEETQYF,TGTGCCAGCAGCTTATACGGGGAAGAGACCCAGTACTTC
TRBV12-5,many,.,TRBJ2-3,CASGFRTDTQYF,TGTGCTAGTGGTTTTCGCACAGATACGCAGTATTTT
TRBV5-1,many,TRBD1,TRBJ1-1,CASSLAPTGYTEAFF,TGCGCCAGCAGCTTGGCCCCGACAGGGTACACTGAAGCTTTCTTT
TRBV18,many,TRBD1,TRBJ2-1,CASSVQGDSSYNEQFF,TGTGCCAGCTCAGTACAGGGGGATAGCTCCTACAATGAGCAGTTCTTC
TRBV7-2,once,TRBD1,TRBJ2-5,CASSSGTGRQETQYF,TGTGCCAGCAGCTCCGGGACAGGGAGGCAAGAGACCCAGTACTTC
TRBV20-1,few,.,TRBJ2-1,CSASNAYNEQFF,TGCAGTGCTAGTAACGCCTACAATGAGCAGTTCTTC
TRBV18,medium-sized,.,TRBJ1-2,CASSPSDTNYNYGYTF,TGTGCCAGCTCACCCTCGGACACAAACTATAACTATGGCTACACCTTC
TRBV10-3,many,.,TRBJ2-3,CAISEEGAQYF,TGTGCCATCAGTGAGGAGGGGGCGCAGTATTTT
TRBV15,many,.,TRBJ2-3,CATSRDQGGSSSTDTQYF,TGTGCCACCAGCAGAGATCAAGGCGGTTCGTCGTCGACAGATACGCAGTATTTT
TRBV19,many,TRBD1,TRBJ2-3,CASTTDRGTDTQYF,TGTGCCAGTACAACCGACAGGGGCACAGATACGCAGTATTTT
TRBV5-1,many,TRBD2,TRBJ2-3,CASSLTSRSPTDTQYF,TGCGCCAGCAGCCTGACTAGCAGATCCCCCACAGATACGCAGTATTTT
TRBV7-2,few,.,TRBJ2-7,CASSLEFRENAYEQYF,TGTGCCAGCAGCTTAGAGTTCCGTGAGAATGCCTACGAGCAGTACTTC
TRBV6-5,many,.,TRBJ2-3,CASRPWTTADTQYF,TGTGCCAGCAGGCCCTGGACAACCGCAGATACGCAGTATTTT
TRBV30,medium-sized,.,TRBJ1-2,CAWRRDGLFYTF,TGTGCCTGGAGACGGGACGGCCTTTTCTACACCTTC
TRBV29-1,many,.,TRBJ2-7,CSVEDLEEQYF,TGCAGCGTTGAAGATCTGGAGGAGCAGTACTTC
TRBV20-1,many,.,TRBJ2-7,CSARDTDEQYF,TGCAGTGCTAGAGATACGGACGAGCAGTACTTC
TRBV7-3,many,TRBD1,TRBJ2-2,CASSVDRGRELFF,TGTGCCAGCAGCGTGGACAGGGGTAGGGAGCTGTTTTTT
TRBV6-4,many,TRBD1,TRBJ1-2,CASSDTGQAFNYGYTF,TGTGCCAGCAGTGATACTGGACAGGCCTTTAACTATGGCTACACCTTC
TRBV18,many,.,TRBJ2-2,CASSPRVNTGELFF,TGTGCCAGCTCACCGCGAGTGAACACCGGGGAGCTGTTTTTT
TRBV5-1,many,.,TRBJ2-5,CASSLVEGETQYF,TGCGCCAGCAGCTTGGTAGAGGGGGAGACCCAGTACTTC
TRBV12-3/TRBV12-4,.,.,TRBJ2-2,CASSLTGIHTGELFF,TGTGCCAGCAGTTTAACAGGGATTCACACCGGGGAGCTGTTTTTT
TRBV7-9,many,.,TRBJ2-4,CASSLLAGAKNIQYF,TGTGCCAGCAGCCTTTTGGCGGGGGCCAAAAACATTCAGTACTTC
TRBV5-6,many,.,TRBJ2-7,CASSPRPRNEQYF,TGTGCCAGCAGCCCTAGACCTAGGAACGAGCAGTACTTC
TRBV30,many,.,TRBJ1-1,CAWSPQGRLAEAFF,TGTGCCTGGAGCCCACAGGGCCGTCTAGCTGAAGCTTTCTTT
TRBV11-2,many,TRBD1,TRBJ2-7,CASSLGTGGGYEQYF,TGTGCCAGCAGCTTGGGGACAGGGGGCGGCTACGAGCAGTACTTC
TRBV7-2,many,TRBD2,TRBJ2-1,CASSFQRAGGNEQFF,TGTGCCAGCAGCTTCCAGAGAGCGGGGGGTAATGAGCAGTTCTTC
TRBV6-2/TRBV6-3,.,TRBD2,TRBJ2-3,CASSLVGGVATDTQYF,TGTGCCAGCAGTCTTGTCGGGGGGGTCGCGACAGATACGCAGTATTTT
TRBV7-8,few,TRBD2,TRBJ2-1,CASSLVVPSGNNEQFF,TGTGCCAGCAGCTTAGTAGTACCTAGCGGGAACAATGAGCAGTTCTTC
TRBV5-6,many,.,TRBJ2-2,CASSWDISGELFF,TGTGCCAGCAGCTGGGACATCAGCGGGGAGCTGTTTTTT
TRBV4-3,.,.,TRBJ2-1,CASSQVGTWAEQFF,TGCGCCAGCAGCCAAGTGGGGACATGGGCAGAGCAGTTCTTC
TRBV7-3,few,TRBD1,TRBJ2-1,CASSPGTGGNEQFF,TGTGCCAGCAGCCCCGGGACAGGGGGGAATGAGCAGTTCTTC
TRBV11-2,.,TRBD1,TRBJ1-2,CASSPTGDYGYTF,TGTGCCAGCAGCCCGACAGGGGACTATGGCTACACCTTC
TRBV4-2,.,.,TRBJ1-6,CASSPSDRSHSPLHF,TGTGCCAGCAGCCCCTCCGACAGGAGCCATTCACCCCTCCACTTT